This passage covers 8 T cell receptor beta chains from one sample sequenced in a study of cytotoxic CD8 clonotypes in ibrutinib-treated CLL. TCRdb's table, derived via immunoSEQ multiplex PCR, lists solely in-frame clones and lacks some. This table holds over 150,000 clones, over 60% found once. The source was PBMCs, collected after 24 months of ibrutinib treatment. These receptors were collected from a human donor with chronic lymphocytic leukemia.

This clone was seen a few times. The chain is built from TRBV18 and TRBJ2-1; perhaps TRBD2 as D (5 bases). Per the germline V gene, CDR1 is KGHSH and CDR2 is LQKENI. Trimming pared 2 bases from V and 9 bases from J, leaving 14 bases between. The CDR3 spans 14 residues. The CDR3 reads CASSPSWRMGEQFF. CDR3 nucleotide sequence: TGTGCCAGCTCACCATCTTGGAGGATGGGTGAGCAGTTCTTC.

The chain recombines TRBV27 with TRBJ2-3; D is unclear. The length of the CDR3 is 13 residues. Trimming took 2 bases from V and 1 from J, leaving 4 bases between them. CDR1 is MNHEY and CDR2 is SMNVEV in the germline V gene (reference sequence). The CDR3 nucleotides read TGTGCCAGCAGTTTACGAGGCACAGATACGCAGTATTTT. It translates to CASSLRGTDTQYF.

The genes are TRBV28 and TRBJ2-7; D gene unclear. The CDR3 sequence is 11 residues long. The V gene lost 2 bases and the J gene lost 10 bases, with 9 bases spanning the gap. The germline V gene has CDR1 MDHEN and CDR2 SYDVKM. CDR3 in amino acids: CASSLGFSQYF. DNA for the CDR3: TGTGCCAGCAGTTTAGGGTTTTCCCAGTACTTC.

The V and J genes are TRBV9 and TRBJ1-1; possible D gene TRBD1, 5 bases. The CDR3 runs to 16 residues. V lost 3 bases and J lost 4, with 19 bases in between. Germline V CDR1 and CDR2: SGDLS, YYNGEE. The DNA for the CDR3 is TGTGCCAGCAGCGCACTTGATGATGGGGGAGGCACTGAAGCTTTCTTT. Residues: CASSALDDGGGTEAFF.

The chain joins TRBV5-1 to TRBJ2-2; D gene ambiguous. V gave up 2 bases and J gave up 0 bases, with 5 bases separating them. Germline V gives CDR1 SGHRS, CDR2 YFSETQ. The CDR3 sequence is 14 residues long. DNA for the CDR3: TGCGCCAGCAGCTTTAGGGCGAACACCGGGGAGCTGTTTTTT. Translated: CASSFRANTGELFF.

The chain recombines TRBV19 with TRBJ2-7, with 10 bases identical to TRBD1. Per germline, CDR1 LNHDA and CDR2 SQIVND (reference sequence). V trimming: 5 bases; J trimming: 4 bases; junction bases outside the gene matches: 14. CDR3 length equals 17 residues. The CDR3 here is CASSSRSGQGISYEQYF. The CDR3 DNA reads as TGTGCCAGTAGTTCTAGATCGGGACAGGGGATTTCTTACGAGCAGTACTTC.

DNA of the CDR3: TGTGCCAGCAGCTTACTAGCGGCGTCTAATGAGCAGTTCTTC. It encodes CASSLLAASNEQFF. The rearrangement joins TRBV7-3 to TRBJ2-1, with TRBD2 matching over 7 bases. The CDR3 sequence is 14 residues long. Germline CDR1 is SGHTA and CDR2 is FQGTGA. Trimming took 2 bases from V and 7 from J; bases not matched to a gene: 5.

This clone was seen a handful of times. The genes are TRBV30 and TRBJ2-2; D is uncertain. Trimming cost V 4 bases and J 2 bases, with 11 bases left between them. CDR3 length equals 14 residues. In germline, CDR1 is GTSNPN, CDR2 SVGIG (reference sequence). DNA for the CDR3: TGTGCCTGGAAAAGCCTGACTAACACCGGGGAGCTGTTTTTT. It translates to CAWKSLTNTGELFF.